One sample yielded the 14 T cell receptor beta chains listed below, sequenced in a study of T cell responses to AZD1222 COVID-19 vaccine. Method: immunoSEQ multiplex PCR; TCRdb's copy keeps in-frame clones and lacks some. The sample has about 140,000 clones, around nine tenths seen once. Sample: peripheral blood, taken on day 0 of AZD1222 vaccination. These receptors were collected from an adult in good health.

V gene TRBV7-3 combines with J gene TRBJ1-1, with no clear D. V was trimmed by 2 bases and J by 2 bases, leaving 6 bases between them. The germline CDR1 and CDR2 sequences are SGHTA and FQGTGA. The CDR3 totals 13 residues. CDR3 nucleotides: TGTGCCAGCAGCTTACACGCTAACACTGAAGCTTTCTTT. Its protein is CASSLHANTEAFF.

The chain combines TRBV28 with TRBJ1-5; D may be TRBD1 (5 bases). CDR3 length: 14 residues. Between the trimmed V and J ends, which lost 10 bases and 9 bases, there was a span of 22 bases. CDR1 and CDR2 (germline): MDHEN, SYDVKM. DNA of the CDR3: TGTGCCACCAAAGGGCAGGCAGGGCCTATGCCCCAGCATTTT. Amino acid sequence: CATKGQAGPMPQHF. Complete variable domain (other parts from reference TRBV28 and TRBJ1-5): DVKVTQSSRYLVKRTGEKVFLECVQDMDHENMFWYRQDPGLGLRLIYFSYDVKMKEKGDIPEGYSVSREKKERFSLILESASTNQTSMYLCATKGQAGPMPQHFGDGTRLSIL.

The chain recombines TRBV2 with TRBJ1-2, with 7 bases fitting TRBD1. CDR3 length equals 16 residues. The germline V gene has CDR1 SNHLY and CDR2 FYNNEI. The ends lost 9 bases at V and 2 bases at J; junction bases unmatched: 15. Here the CDR3 reads CASIRGGGYSNYGYTF. CDR3 DNA: TGTGCCAGTATTCGGGGAGGGGGCTACTCCAACTATGGCTACACCTTC. The full variable domain, rest sourced from reference TRBV2 and TRBJ1-2, is EPEVTQTPSHQVTQMGQEVILRCVPISNHLYFYWYRQILGQKVEFLVSFYNNEISEKSEIFDDQFSVERPDGSNFTLKIRSTKLEDSAMYFCASIRGGGYSNYGYTFGSGTRLTVV.

The chain recombines TRBV16 with TRBJ1-1; D is undetermined. Trimming cost V 1 base and J 4 bases, with 7 bases left between them. The CDR3 spans 13 residues. Germline CDR1 is KGHSY and CDR2 is FQNENV. This chain's CDR3 is CASSQWRFTEAFF. The DNA of the CDR3 is TGTGCCAGCAGCCAATGGAGATTCACTGAAGCTTTCTTT.

J is TRBJ1-2 and V is TRBV7-2, with 7 bases that match TRBD1. J was trimmed by 4 bases and V by 1 base; bases with no gene match: 9. The CDR3 consists of 16 residues. CDR1 and CDR2 (germline): SGHTA, FQGNSA. The CDR3 loop reads CASSLDVQGRRYGYTF. As DNA, the CDR3 is TGTGCCAGCAGCTTAGACGTACAGGGGCGCCGCTATGGCTACACCTTC.

Turning to this clone: This same CDR3 is encoded by further DNA sequences in the sample. This rearrangement joins TRBV12-3 or TRBV12-4 to TRBJ1-2; D remains unclear. The length of the CDR3 is 11 residues. V was pared by 3 bases and J by 6 bases, with 5 bases between. In DNA form, the CDR3 reads TGTGCCAGCAGTTTGGGGAATGGCTACACCTTC. It encodes CASSLGNGYTF.

This chain joins TRBV9 and TRBJ2-7; D gene ambiguous. V was cut by 0 bases and J by 6 bases, with 10 bases left in between. Germline CDR1 reads SGDLS; CDR2 reads YYNGEE. This CDR3 is 13 amino acids long. The CDR3 here is CASSVESRSEQYF. Here the CDR3 DNA reads TGTGCCAGCAGCGTAGAATCTAGAAGCGAGCAGTACTTC.

This chain uses TRBV7-2 with TRBJ2-3, with TRBD2 matching 16 bases. Looked up from germline, CDR1 is SGHTA and CDR2 is FQGNSA. This CDR3 has 17 residues. V shed 0 bases and J 8 bases; nucleotides not matched to a gene: 5. The CDR3 protein is CASSLARGTSGRGTQYF. The CDR3 nucleotides read TGTGCCAGCAGCTTAGCCCGAGGGACTAGCGGGAGGGGTACGCAGTATTTT.

The gene calls are TRBV27 and TRBJ2-7; D is possibly TRBD1 (6 bases). The V gene's germline CDR1 is MNHEY and CDR2 SMNVEV (reference sequence). V dropped 6 bases and J dropped 4 bases, with 13 bases sitting between them. The CDR3 loop spans 13 amino acids. The CDR3 coding sequence is TGTGCCAGCAGCCCGAGGACAGTTTACGAGCAGTACTTC. Amino acids: CASSPRTVYEQYF.

The chain uses TRBV11-2 and TRBJ1-2, with unresolved D. Looked up from germline, CDR1 is SGHAT and CDR2 is FQNNGV. With 2 bases removed from V and 4 bases from J, the gap between germline ends came to 17 bases. CDR3 size: 16 residues. In DNA form, the CDR3 reads TGTGCCAGCAGCTTAAAGCAGGAGGGTTTGGGCTATGGCTACACCTTC. It yields the protein CASSLKQEGLGYGYTF. Drawing the rest from reference TRBV11-2 and TRBJ1-2, the complete variable domain is EAGVAQSPRYKIIEKRQSVAFWCNPISGHATLYWYQQILGQGPKLLIQFQNNGVVDDSQLPKDRFSAERLKGVDSTLKIQPAKLEDSAVYLCASSLKQEGLGYGYTFGSGTRLTVV.

The gene calls are TRBV27 and TRBJ1-5; unclear D gene. Germline V gives CDR1 MNHEY, CDR2 SMNVEV (reference sequence). The length of the CDR3 is 16 residues. The ends were cut back, 5 bases at V and 4 bases at J, with 18 bases in the middle. CDR3 region: CASSPEAITMNQPQHF. DNA for the CDR3: TGTGCCAGCAGTCCCGAGGCGATTACTATGAATCAGCCCCAGCATTTT.

In this sample, this clone turned up once. The J gene is TRBJ2-7, the V gene TRBV19; 8 nucleotides match TRBD2. Germline-derived CDR1 and CDR2 are LNHDA and SQIVND (reference sequence). Germline trimming cut 6 bases from V and 0 bases from J; bases unmatched to any gene: 7. The CDR3 length is 15 residues. The CDR3 is CASSGGVTHSYEQYF. The CDR3 coding sequence is TGTGCCAGTAGCGGGGGGGTCACCCACTCCTACGAGCAGTACTTC.

This clone appeared a few times. The chain joins TRBV10-2 to TRBJ1-4; TRBD1 is a possible D gene (6 bases). CDR3 length equals 14 residues. Trimming removed 3 bases from V and 8 bases from J, with 13 bases in between. Germline lookup yields CDR1 WSHSY and CDR2 SAAADI. The CDR3 loop is CASSDSQTGEKLFF. Written as DNA, the CDR3 is TGCGCCAGCAGTGATTCTCAGACAGGAGAAAAACTGTTTTTT.

The rearrangement links TRBV19 to TRBJ1-1; D uncertain. Germline loops: CDR1 LNHDA, CDR2 SQIVND (reference sequence). The CDR3 consists of 13 residues. Trimming cost V 8 bases and J 4 bases, with 14 bases left between them. The CDR3: CASPRWGGTEAFF. The CDR3, as DNA: TGTGCCAGTCCAAGGTGGGGAGGCACTGAAGCTTTCTTT.